The 29 T cell receptor beta chains given below trace back to one sample, sequenced in a study of cytomegalovirus exposure and HLA in healthy donors. Use of 60 Vbeta and 13 Jbeta primers characterized the PCR. The protocol was immunoSEQ multiplex PCR, while the TCRdb copy is restricted to in-frame clones and leaves out a portion. The sample carries about 270,000 clones, roughly 70% recorded once. The sequenced sample consisted of PBMCs. These receptors were taken from a female donor in good health and CMV-seronegative.

This chain uses TRBV7-3 with TRBJ2-1, with D tentatively TRBD2 (5 bases). V was pared by 5 bases and J by 5 bases, with 22 bases between. The CDR3 loop spans 17 amino acids. Germline values: CDR1 SGHTA, CDR2 FQGTGA. The CDR3 DNA sequence: TGTGCCAGCAGCCCGCCCCGGACCGGGGTAACGAACAATGAGCAGTTCTTC. It codes for CASSPPRTGVTNNEQFF. The whole variable domain, filled in from reference TRBV7-3 and TRBJ2-1, reads GAGVSQTPSNKVTEKGKYVELRCDPISGHTALYWYRQSLGQGPEFLIYFQGTGAADDSGLPNDRFFAVRPEGSVSTLKIQRTERGDSAVYLCASSPPRTGVTNNEQFFGPGTRLTVL.

The genes are TRBV6-1 and TRBJ1-3; 9 bases fit TRBD1. V trimming: 6 bases; J trimming: 2 bases; junction bases outside the gene matches: 5. This CDR3 comprises 15 residues. Germline CDR1 is MNHNS and CDR2 is SASEGT. The CDR3 spells CASRDRGQAGNTIYF. CDR3 DNA sequence: TGTGCCAGCAGGGACAGGGGTCAGGCTGGAAACACCATATATTTT.

Written as DNA, the CDR3 is TGTGCCAGCAGGCGGACAGGGGACACTGAAGCTTTCTTT. Translation: CASRRTGDTEAFF. The chain recombines TRBV6-5 with TRBJ1-1; 9 positions match TRBD1. V trimming: 6 bases; J trimming: 3 bases; junction bases outside the gene matches: 2. This CDR3 contains 13 residues. Germline CDR1 reads MNHEY; CDR2 reads SVGAGI.

The chain recombines TRBV6-6 with TRBJ1-1; no firm D call. Trimming pared 2 bases from V and 0 bases from J, leaving 7 bases between. Germline V gene sequence: CDR1 MNHNY, CDR2 SVGAGI (reference sequence). The CDR3 has 14 residues. The CDR3 nucleotides are TGTGCCAGCAGTTACCAGGCCTTGAACACTGAAGCTTTCTTT. Amino acids: CASSYQALNTEAFF.

The chain couples TRBV4-2 to TRBJ2-7, with a weak D call TRBD2 (6 bases). The V and J ends lost 1 base and 0 bases respectively, with 13 bases between them. This CDR3 is 16 amino acids long. Germline loops: CDR1 LGHNA, CDR2 YNFKEQ. This CDR3 is CASSQGPGLNSYEQYF. CDR3 nucleotide sequence: TGTGCCAGCAGCCAAGGTCCGGGACTGAACTCCTACGAGCAGTACTTC.

V is TRBV5-1 and J is TRBJ1-3; TRBD1 might be the D (5 bases). This CDR3 contains 16 residues. The V and J ends lost 4 bases and 0 bases respectively, with 14 bases between them. CDR1 is SGHRS and CDR2 is YFSETQ in the germline V gene. The CDR3 coding sequence is TGCGCCAGCAGCATCATGACAGCAGACTCTGGAAACACCATATATTTT. This encodes CASSIMTADSGNTIYF.

V and J are TRBV5-1 and TRBJ2-1; 10 nucleotides match TRBD2. Germline V lookup: CDR1 SGHRS, CDR2 YFSETQ. With 9 bases clipped from V and 9 bases from J, the junction kept 9 bases outside the gene matches. CDR3 length equals 13 residues. The CDR3 DNA is TGCGCCACTACCCCAGCGGGAGGGGGTGAGCAGTTCTTC. Its translation is CATTPAGGGEQFF. The entire variable domain, with the rest obtained from reference TRBV5-1 and TRBJ2-1, is as follows: KAGVTQTPRYLIKTRGQQVTLSCSPISGHRSVSWYQQTPGQGLQFLFEYFSETQRNKGNFPGRFSGRQFSNSRSEMNVSTLELGDSALYLCATTPAGGGEQFFGPGTRLTVL.

The J gene is TRBJ1-1, the V gene TRBV28, with 7 nucleotides matching TRBD1. Trimming at V came to 5 bases and at J to 7 bases, leaving 10 bases not matched to a gene. Germline V gene lookup returns CDR1 MDHEN and CDR2 SYDVKM. This CDR3 spans 14 amino acids. Written as DNA, the CDR3 is TGTGCCAGCAGTCTAGACAGGGAATCGGTTGAAGCTTTCTTT. Protein sequence: CASSLDRESVEAFF. The whole variable domain, filled in from reference TRBV28 and TRBJ1-1, reads DVKVTQSSRYLVKRTGEKVFLECVQDMDHENMFWYRQDPGLGLRLIYFSYDVKMKEKGDIPEGYSVSREKKERFSLILESASTNQTSMYLCASSLDRESVEAFFGQGTRLTVV.

About this clone itself: One end of the junction does not line up with germline, which may come from a read error. This sequence joins TRBV7-9 and TRBJ2-7; possible D gene TRBD2, 5 bases. The V gene's germline CDR1 is SEHNR and CDR2 FQNEAQ (reference sequence). There are 13 residues in the CDR3. For the CDR3, the DNA is TGTTCCAGCGTGGGAGTGAGCTCTTACGAGCAGTACTTC. Its protein is CSSVGVSSYEQYF. The whole variable domain, remainder taken from reference TRBV7-9 and TRBJ2-7, is DTGVSQNPRHKITKRGQNVTFRCDPISEHNRLYWYRQTLGQGPEFLTYFQNEAQLEKSRLLSDRFSAERPKGSFSTLEIQRTEQGDSAMYLCSSVGVSSYEQYFGPGTRLTVT.

A word on this clone: A junction end diverges from the germline sequence, so it may reflect a read error. In DNA, the CDR3 is TGTTCCAGCAGCTTCGGGGACAGGAGCTATGGCTACACCTTC. This gives the protein CSSSFGDRSYGYTF. The rearrangement links TRBV7-9 to TRBJ1-2; 8 bases align to TRBD1. There are 14 residues in the CDR3. Germline V gives CDR1 SEHNR, CDR2 FQNEAQ (reference sequence).

V is TRBV5-8 and J is TRBJ1-5; D gene uncertain. Trimming cost V 4 bases and J 5 bases, with 4 bases left between them. The CDR3 loop spans 11 amino acids. Germline CDR1 is SGHTS and CDR2 is YDEGEE. CDR3 sequence reads: CASSPDQPQHF. CDR3 bases: TGTGCCAGCAGCCCCGATCAGCCCCAGCATTTT.

Turning to this clone: Other nucleotide sequences from this sample produce the same CDR3. The rearrangement links TRBV5-1 to TRBJ2-7; 7 bases align to TRBD2. The CDR3 runs to 14 residues. Germline CDR1 is SGHRS and CDR2 is YFSETQ. With V trimmed by 3 bases and J by 2 bases, 5 bases remained unmatched. CDR3 residues: CASSSASGTYEQYF. The CDR3 DNA reads TGCGCCAGCAGCTCGGCTAGCGGTACCTACGAGCAGTACTTC.

This sequence joins TRBV5-1 and TRBJ2-7; 13 bases agree with TRBD2. With V trimmed by 4 bases and J by 1 base, 2 bases remained unmatched. This CDR3 region has 15 residues. Germline V gene data show CDR1 as SGHRS and CDR2 as YFSETQ. The CDR3 protein is CASSPGLAGSYEQYF. Here the CDR3 DNA reads TGCGCCAGCAGCCCGGGACTAGCGGGATCCTACGAGCAGTACTTC.

The V gene is TRBV5-1, the J gene TRBJ1-3; weak D call: TRBD1 (6 bases). Germline-derived CDR1 and CDR2 are SGHRS and YFSETQ. The CDR3 covers 15 residues. Trimming took off 0 bases at V and 4 bases at J, with 11 bases between the two ends. CDR3 DNA: TGCGCCAGCAGCTTGGAATCAGGGGCCGGAAACACCATATATTTT. Protein: CASSLESGAGNTIYF.

This clone has just a few counts. The J gene is TRBJ1-2, the V gene TRBV27; D perhaps matches TRBD1 (6 bases). Looked up from germline, CDR1 is MNHEY and CDR2 is SMNVEV (reference sequence). The CDR3 is 13 amino acids. V was pared by 6 bases and J by 7 bases, with 15 bases between. DNA for the CDR3: TGTGCCAGCAGCCCCTTGGGGGGGCCTGGCTACACCTTC. Translation gives CASSPLGGPGYTF.

The chain links TRBV7-9 to TRBJ2-1; D may be TRBD2 (5 bases). The CDR3 extends over 16 amino acids. V was shortened by 2 bases and J by 4 bases, with 15 bases between the two germline ends. The V gene's germline CDR1 is SEHNR and CDR2 FQNEAQ (reference sequence). The CDR3 DNA sequence: TGTGCCAGCAGCTTACCAAAGGGCCGAGGGTACAATGAGCAGTTCTTC. Protein product: CASSLPKGRGYNEQFF.

This clone came up a few times. The gene calls are TRBV2 and TRBJ2-5, with 14 bases matching TRBD2. CDR3 length: 16 residues. The germline CDR1 and CDR2 sequences are SNHLY and FYNNEI. V dropped 6 bases and J dropped 3; count of bases not matched to a gene: 6. The CDR3 reads CASSGTSGRTKETQYF. In DNA, the CDR3 is TGTGCCAGCAGCGGGACTAGCGGGAGAACTAAAGAGACCCAGTACTTC.

The V call is TRBV6-6, the J call TRBJ2-3; D is perhaps TRBD1 (6 bases). This CDR3 contains 11 residues. V was trimmed by 6 bases and J by 5 bases, leaving 6 bases between them. Germline CDR1 reads MNHNY; CDR2 reads SVGAGI (reference sequence). The CDR3 region is CASRGGDTQYF. As DNA, the CDR3 is TGTGCCAGCAGAGGGGGAGATACGCAGTATTTT.

This clone was recorded a few times. The V and J genes are TRBV9 and TRBJ2-3; a weak D match, TRBD2 (6 bases). Germline V gives CDR1 SGDLS, CDR2 YYNGEE. Trimming pared 2 bases from V and 2 bases from J, leaving 15 bases between. There are 16 residues in the CDR3. In DNA, the CDR3 is TGTGCCAGCAGCGTGACCCTAGCGAGCTCCACAGATACGCAGTATTTT. It is translated as CASSVTLASSTDTQYF.

Notes on this clone: At one boundary the junction diverges from the germline segment, which might be a read error. CDR3 sequence: CASSLGGSERFF. The CDR3 region has the DNA TGTGCCAGCAGCTTAGGGGGTTCTGAGCGGTTCTTC. The chain links TRBV13 to TRBJ2-1; no firm D call. Germline CDR1 PRHDT, CDR2 FYEKMQ (reference sequence). This CDR3 spans 12 amino acids.

The rearrangement links TRBV7-2 to TRBJ2-1, with a possible D match to TRBD2 (5 bases). Per the germline V gene, CDR1 is SGHTA and CDR2 is FQGNSA. The V and J ends lost 5 bases and 1 base respectively, with 15 bases between them. The CDR3 has 16 residues. The CDR3 loop reads CASSPRMGGSYNEQFF. The CDR3 DNA reads as TGTGCCAGCAGCCCCCGGATGGGCGGGTCCTACAATGAGCAGTTCTTC.

The chain combines TRBV6-5 with TRBJ2-5, with 8 bases aligning to TRBD1. The V gene end was trimmed by 6 bases and the J gene end by 4 bases; junction bases not matched to a gene: 10. Germline CDR1 MNHEY, CDR2 SVGAGI. CDR3 length equals 15 residues. The CDR3 DNA reads TGTGCCAGCAGACTCGACAGGGGTGGGGGAGAGACCCAGTACTTC. It yields the protein CASRLDRGGGETQYF.

V usage is TRBV2 and J usage is TRBJ2-5; 7 nucleotides align to TRBD1. With V trimmed by 6 bases and J by 9 bases, 16 bases remained unmatched. CDR1 and CDR2 from the germline V gene are SNHLY and FYNNEI. This CDR3 contains 15 residues. The DNA for the CDR3 is TGTGCCAGCAGGAGCGACAGGGCGTCAGGGGTGGCCCAGTACTTC. This gives the protein CASRSDRASGVAQYF.

Comments on this clone: The junction shows a germline mismatch at one end, possibly a read error. This chain joins TRBV6-1 and TRBJ2-5, with 9 nucleotides matching TRBD2. CDR3 length: 16 residues. Germline V gives CDR1 MNHNS, CDR2 SASEGT. The CDR3 loop is CASSEAQAGGQGTQYF. As DNA, the CDR3 is TGTGCCAGCAGTGAAGCGCAAGCGGGGGGACAAGGGACCCAGTACTTC.

The V and J genes are TRBV5-1 and TRBJ1-1; 8 bases fit TRBD1. Germline assignment: CDR1 SGHRS and CDR2 YFSETQ. Unmatched junction bases numbered 11, after V lost 3 bases and J lost 4 bases. The CDR3 covers 16 residues. The CDR3 coding sequence is TGCGCCAGCAGCTCATTCCCGACAGGGGCTGGCACTGAAGCTTTCTTT. Translated, it gives CASSSFPTGAGTEAFF.

The rearrangement joins TRBV21-1 to TRBJ2-6; the D call of TRBD1 is as the table states it, not checked on the DNA. TRBV21-1 is designated a pseudogene. There are 16 residues in the CDR3. CDR3 in DNA: TGTGCCAGCAGCAGGAGGCCAGGGGCTGGGGCCAACGTCCTGACTTTC. Translating gives CASSRRPGAGANVLTF.

The J gene is TRBJ1-1, the V gene TRBV7-9; D is uncertain. Trimming removed 3 bases from V and 5 bases from J, with 7 bases in between. Germline lookup yields CDR1 SEHNR and CDR2 FQNEAQ (reference sequence). CDR3 length equals 12 residues. The CDR3 nucleotides are TGTGCCAGCAGCTTCGCAGATACTGAAGCTTTCTTT. Translation: CASSFADTEAFF.

This chain links TRBV4-2 with TRBJ2-1; 15 bases are shared with TRBD2. Germline V gene data show CDR1 as LGHNA and CDR2 as YNFKEQ. This CDR3 has 19 amino acids. The junction had 8 bases not matched to a gene; V was cut back by 1 base and J by 4 bases. CDR3 sequence: CASSQGTSGRAHLYNEQFF. CDR3 DNA: TGTGCCAGCAGCCAAGGGACTAGCGGGAGGGCACACCTATACAATGAGCAGTTCTTC.

The chain has TRBV27 and TRBJ2-7, with 9 bases identical to TRBD1. CDR3 length: 15 residues. CDR1 is MNHEY and CDR2 is SMNVEV in the germline V gene (reference sequence). V was pared by 4 bases and J by 2 bases, with 6 bases of the junction left unmatched. The CDR3: CASSWTGDRAYEQYF. The DNA for the CDR3 is TGTGCCAGCAGTTGGACAGGGGACCGCGCCTACGAGCAGTACTTC.